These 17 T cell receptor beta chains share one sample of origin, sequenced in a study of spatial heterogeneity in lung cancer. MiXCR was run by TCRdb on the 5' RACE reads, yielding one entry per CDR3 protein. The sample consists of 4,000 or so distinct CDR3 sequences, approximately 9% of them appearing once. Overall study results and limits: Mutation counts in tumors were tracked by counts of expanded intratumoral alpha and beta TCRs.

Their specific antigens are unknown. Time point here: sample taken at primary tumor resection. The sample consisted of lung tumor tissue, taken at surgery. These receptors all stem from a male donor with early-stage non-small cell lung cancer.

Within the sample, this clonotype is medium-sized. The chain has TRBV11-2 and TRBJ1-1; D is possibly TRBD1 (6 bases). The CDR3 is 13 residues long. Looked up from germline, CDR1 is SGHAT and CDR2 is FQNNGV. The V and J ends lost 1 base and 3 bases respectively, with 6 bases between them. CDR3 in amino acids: CASSLAGDTEAFF. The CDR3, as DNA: TGTGCCAGCAGCTTAGCAGGGGACACTGAAGCTTTCTTT.

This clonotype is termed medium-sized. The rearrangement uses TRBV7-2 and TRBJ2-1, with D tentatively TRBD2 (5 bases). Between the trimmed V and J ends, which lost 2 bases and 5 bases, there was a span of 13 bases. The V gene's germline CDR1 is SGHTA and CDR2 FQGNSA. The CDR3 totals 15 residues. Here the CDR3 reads CASSLSGGGNNEQFF. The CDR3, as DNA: TGTGCCAGCAGCTTATCCGGAGGAGGAAACAATGAGCAGTTCTTC.

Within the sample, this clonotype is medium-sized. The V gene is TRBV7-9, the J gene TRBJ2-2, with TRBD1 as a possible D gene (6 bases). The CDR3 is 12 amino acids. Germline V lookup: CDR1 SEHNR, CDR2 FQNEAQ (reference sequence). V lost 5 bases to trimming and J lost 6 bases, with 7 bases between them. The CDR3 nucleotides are TGTGCCAGCAGCACAGGGTCCGGGGAGCTGTTTTTT. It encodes CASSTGSGELFF.

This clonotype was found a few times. As DNA, the CDR3 is TGTGCCACCAGTGAACGGGACAGCCAAGAGACCCAGTACTTC. It specifies CATSERDSQETQYF. The chain links TRBV24-1 to TRBJ2-5; 7 bases fit TRBD1. Germline-derived CDR1 and CDR2 are KGHDR and SFDVKD. The CDR3 covers 14 residues. With 4 bases clipped from V and 1 base from J, the junction kept 2 bases outside the gene matches.

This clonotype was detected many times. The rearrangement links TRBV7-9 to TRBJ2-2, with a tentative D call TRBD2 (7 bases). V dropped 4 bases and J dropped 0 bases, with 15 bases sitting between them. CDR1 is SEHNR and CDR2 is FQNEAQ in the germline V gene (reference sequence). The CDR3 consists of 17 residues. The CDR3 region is CASSSPAGASNTGELFF. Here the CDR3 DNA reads TGTGCCAGCAGCTCCCCCGCGGGGGCCTCGAACACCGGGGAGCTGTTTTTT.

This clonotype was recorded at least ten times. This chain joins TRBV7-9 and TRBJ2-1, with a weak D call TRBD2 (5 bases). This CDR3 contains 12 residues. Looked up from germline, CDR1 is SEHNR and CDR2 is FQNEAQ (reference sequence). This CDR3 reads CARSDGINEQFF. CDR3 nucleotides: TGTGCTAGAAGTGACGGGATCAATGAGCAGTTCTTC.

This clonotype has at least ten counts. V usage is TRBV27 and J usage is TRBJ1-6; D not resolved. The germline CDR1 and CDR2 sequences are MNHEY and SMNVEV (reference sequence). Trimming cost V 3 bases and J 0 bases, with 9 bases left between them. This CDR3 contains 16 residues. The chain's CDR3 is CASSFAQSSYNSPLHF. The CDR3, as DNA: TGTGCCAGCAGTTTTGCCCAGAGCTCCTATAATTCACCCCTCCACTTT.

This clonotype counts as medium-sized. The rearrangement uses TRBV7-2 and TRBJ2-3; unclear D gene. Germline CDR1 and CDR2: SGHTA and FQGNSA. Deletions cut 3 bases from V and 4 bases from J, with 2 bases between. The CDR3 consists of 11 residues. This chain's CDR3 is CASSFPDTQYF. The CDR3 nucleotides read TGTGCCAGCAGCTTCCCAGATACGCAGTATTTT.

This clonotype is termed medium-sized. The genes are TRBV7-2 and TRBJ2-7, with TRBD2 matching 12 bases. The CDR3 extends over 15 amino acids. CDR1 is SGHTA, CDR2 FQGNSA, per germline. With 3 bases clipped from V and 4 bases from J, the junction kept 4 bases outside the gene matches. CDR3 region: CASSLTSGSVYEQYF. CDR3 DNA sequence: TGTGCCAGCAGCTTGACTAGCGGGAGTGTATACGAGCAGTACTTC.

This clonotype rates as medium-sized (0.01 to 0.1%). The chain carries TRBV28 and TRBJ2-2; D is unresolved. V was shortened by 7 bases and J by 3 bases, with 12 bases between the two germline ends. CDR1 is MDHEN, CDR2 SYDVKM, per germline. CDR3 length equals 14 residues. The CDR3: CASTESGYTGELFF. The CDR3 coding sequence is TGTGCCAGCACCGAATCGGGTTACACCGGGGAGCTGTTTTTT. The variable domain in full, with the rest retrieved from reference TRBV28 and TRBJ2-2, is DVKVTQSSRYLVKRTGEKVFLECVQDMDHENMFWYRQDPGLGLRLIYFSYDVKMKEKGDIPEGYSVSREKKERFSLILESASTNQTSMYLCASTESGYTGELFFGEGSRLTVL.

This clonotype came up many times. The chain's CDR3 is CAIRDSGEQETQYF. DNA of the CDR3: TGTGCCATCAGGGATAGCGGGGAACAAGAGACCCAGTACTTC. V and J are TRBV10-3 and TRBJ2-5; 8 bases match TRBD2. This CDR3 has 14 amino acids. With V trimmed by 6 bases and J by 2 bases, 5 bases remained unmatched. Germline loops: CDR1 ENHRY, CDR2 SYGVKD.

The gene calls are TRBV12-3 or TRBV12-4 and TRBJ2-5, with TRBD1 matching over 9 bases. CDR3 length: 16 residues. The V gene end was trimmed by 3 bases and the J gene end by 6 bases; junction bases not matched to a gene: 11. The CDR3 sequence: CASSLTGQGTAKTQYF. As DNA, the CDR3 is TGTGCCAGCAGTTTGACGGGACAGGGTACCGCAAAGACCCAGTACTTC.

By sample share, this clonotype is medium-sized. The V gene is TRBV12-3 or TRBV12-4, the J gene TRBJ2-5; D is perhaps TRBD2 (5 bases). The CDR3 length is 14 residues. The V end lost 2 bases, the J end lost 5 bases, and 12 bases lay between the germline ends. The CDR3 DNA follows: TGTGCCAGCAGTTTAAGCCCGGGGATCGAGACCCAGTACTTC. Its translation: CASSLSPGIETQYF.

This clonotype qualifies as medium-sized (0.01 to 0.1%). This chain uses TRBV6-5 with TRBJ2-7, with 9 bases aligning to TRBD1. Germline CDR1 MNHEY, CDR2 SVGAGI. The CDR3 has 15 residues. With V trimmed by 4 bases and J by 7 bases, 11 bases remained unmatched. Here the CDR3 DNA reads TGTGCCAGCAGTTCCCCGGACAGGGGTTCAGAAGAGCAGTACTTC. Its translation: CASSSPDRGSEEQYF.

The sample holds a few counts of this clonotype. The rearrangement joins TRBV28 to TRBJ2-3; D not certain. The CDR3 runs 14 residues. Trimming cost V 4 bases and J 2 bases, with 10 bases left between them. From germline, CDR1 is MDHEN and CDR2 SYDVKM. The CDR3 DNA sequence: TGTGCCAGCAGTTATCGCGGTTCCACAGATACGCAGTATTTT. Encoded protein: CASSYRGSTDTQYF.

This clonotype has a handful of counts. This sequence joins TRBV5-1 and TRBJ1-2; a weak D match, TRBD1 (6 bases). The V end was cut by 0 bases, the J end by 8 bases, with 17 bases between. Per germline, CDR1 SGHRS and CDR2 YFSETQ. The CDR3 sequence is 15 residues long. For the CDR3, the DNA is TGCGCCAGCAGCTTGGAGAGACAGGAGCTCGAAGGCTACACCTTC. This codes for CASSLERQELEGYTF.

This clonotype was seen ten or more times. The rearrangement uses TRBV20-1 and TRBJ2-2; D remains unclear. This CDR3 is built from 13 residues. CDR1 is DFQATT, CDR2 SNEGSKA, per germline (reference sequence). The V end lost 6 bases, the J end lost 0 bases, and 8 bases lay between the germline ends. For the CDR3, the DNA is TGCAGTGCCGCGGACGCGAACACCGGGGAGCTGTTTTTT. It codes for CSAADANTGELFF.